Listed below are T cell receptor beta chains from one sample, sequenced in a study of OX40 agonist ivuxolimab in advanced cancers. The protocol was immunoSEQ multiplex PCR, while the TCRdb copy is restricted to in-frame clones and leaves out a portion. The data show about 83,000 clones, around 90% seen once. The starting material was CD4+ or CD8+ T cells sorted from blood, obtained in a trial of the OX40 agonist ivuxolimab. All receptors come from an adult with an advanced solid tumor such as melanoma, head and neck, liver or kidney cancer. The CDR3 runs from the conserved cysteine through the conserved F or W. D genes are given only for firm matches. The size field is filled for only some rows; it gives once, few, many or a size class.

V gene	clone size	D gene	J gene	CDR3 DNA	CDR3 protein
TRBV28	.	TRBD2	TRBJ2-5	TGTGCCAGCAGTTGGGGGTTAGGGACTAGCGGACACGATCCGCGGGAGACCCAGTACTTC	CASSWGLGTSGHDPRETQYF
TRBV5-1	.	.	TRBJ2-1	TGCGCCAGCAGCTTTTCCAGGGGAGACAATGAGCAGTTCTTC	CASSFSRGDNEQFF
TRBV27	few	.	TRBJ2-6	TGTGCCAGCAGTCCAGACGGCTCTGGGGCCAACGTCCTGACTTTC	CASSPDGSGANVLTF
TRBV29-1	.	.	TRBJ2-7	TGCAGCGTTGGGCCTAACCCCTACGAGCAGTACTTC	CSVGPNPYEQYF
TRBV29-1	.	.	TRBJ2-7	TGCAGCGTCACATTTGAGTCCTACGAGCAGTACTTC	CSVTFESYEQYF
TRBV5-1	.	TRBD2	TRBJ2-5	TGCGCCAGCAGCTCCGGCCATTTTCCAGCGGGGGATGGAGAGACCCAGTACTTC	CASSSGHFPAGDGETQYF
TRBV30	.	.	TRBJ1-3	TGTGCCTGGGTGGTCTCTGGAAACACCATATATTTT	CAWVVSGNTIYF
TRBV19	.	TRBD2	TRBJ2-1	TGTGCCAGTAGTATAGTGGGGGGGGACTCCTACAATGAGCAGTTCTTC	CASSIVGGDSYNEQFF
TRBV25-1	.	.	TRBJ2-1	TGTGCCAGCAACGAGTACAATGAGCAGTTCTTC	CASNEYNEQFF
TRBV29-1	.	.	TRBJ2-3	TGCAGCGTTGAAGATCAGGGGCGGGAGCGGGGAACAGATACGCAGTATTTT	CSVEDQGRERGTDTQYF
TRBV5-1	.	.	TRBJ2-3	TGCGCCAGCAGCACTCCGGGAGACGCAGATACGCAGTATTTT	CASSTPGDADTQYF
TRBV30	.	.	TRBJ2-3	TGTGCCTGGAGTAGGGACCTCACAGATACGCAGTATTTT	CAWSRDLTDTQYF
TRBV27	few	.	TRBJ2-6	TGTGCCAGCAGTCACACAGAAGCGGTAAAGTCATTCCCTGGGGCCAACGTCCTGACTTTC	CASSHTEAVKSFPGANVLTF
TRBV5-1	.	.	TRBJ1-1	TGCGCCAGCAGCTTTCAGGGGAACACTGAAGCTTTCTTT	CASSFQGNTEAFF
TRBV19	.	TRBD2	TRBJ2-5	TGTGCCAGCAGCATAACTAGCGGGGGTGAAGAGACCCAGTACTTC	CASSITSGGEETQYF
TRBV6-7	.	.	TRBJ1-6	TGTGCCAGCAGCACCCAGGGAAGAGTTAATTCACCCCTCCACTTT	CASSTQGRVNSPLHF
TRBV6-5	.	.	TRBJ2-7	TGTGCCGGCAGTTACTCGTTTTCGGGGGGCGACGAGCAGTACTTC	CAGSYSFSGGDEQYF
TRBV9	.	TRBD1	TRBJ2-5	TGTGCCAGCAGCGTTCTGACAGGGGCTGGGGAGACCCAGTACTTC	CASSVLTGAGETQYF
TRBV7-2	.	.	TRBJ1-4	TGTGCCAGCAGCTTATTCGTGCGGGAAAAACTGTTTTTT	CASSLFVREKLFF
TRBV30	.	TRBD2	TRBJ2-1	TGTGCCTGGACCCTGGGCGGGAGCTCCTACAATGAGCAGTTCTTC	CAWTLGGSSYNEQFF
TRBV30	.	.	TRBJ2-1	TGTGCCTCCCGGTTTAGCGGCTCCTACAATGAGCAGTTCTTC	CASRFSGSYNEQFF
TRBV10-3	.	TRBD2	TRBJ2-2	TGTGCCATCAGGTTGGGACTAGCGGGGGGGCCCCCCGGGGAGCTGTTTTTT	CAIRLGLAGGPPGELFF
TRBV4-2	few	.	TRBJ1-5	TGTGCCAGCAGCCCGTCAGAGAATAGCAATCAGCCCCAGCATTTT	CASSPSENSNQPQHF
TRBV18	.	.	TRBJ1-5	TGTGCCAGCTCACCCGCGGGACGGGACAATCAGCCCCAGCATTTT	CASSPAGRDNQPQHF
TRBV28	.	TRBD2	TRBJ2-1	TGTGCCAGCAGCTCATCTAGCGGGAATTCCTACAATGAGCAGTTCTTC	CASSSSSGNSYNEQFF
TRBV27	.	TRBD2	TRBJ2-3	TGTGCCAGCAGTTTACGGCGGGGGAGCACAGATACGCAGTATTTT	CASSLRRGSTDTQYF
TRBV19	.	.	TRBJ2-3	TGTGCCAGTAGTACCCGAACCAGGAACACAGATACGCAGTATTTT	CASSTRTRNTDTQYF
TRBV28	.	.	TRBJ1-6	TGTGCCATCTCACCCGGGGGCAATAGTTCACCCCTCCACTTT	CAISPGGNSSPLHF
TRBV5-4	.	.	TRBJ2-1	TGTGCCAGCAGCCAATGGACGGGCCTAAATCCCTACAATGAGCAGTTCTTC	CASSQWTGLNPYNEQFF
TRBV7-9	.	.	TRBJ1-2	TGTGCCAGCAGCTTAGCGCTGGAGGGGGTTGGCTACACCTTC	CASSLALEGVGYTF
TRBV2	.	.	TRBJ2-7	TGTGCCAGCAGCCGGGGGGCAGGGGGCTTGTACGAGCAGTACTTC	CASSRGAGGLYEQYF
TRBV18	.	.	TRBJ2-2	TGTGCCAGCTCACAAGCAGGTCCGCCCGACACCGGGGAGCTGTTTTTT	CASSQAGPPDTGELFF
TRBV18	.	TRBD1	TRBJ2-7	TGTGCCAGCTCACCCCCGGGGACAGGGGGGTGGGAGCAGTACTTC	CASSPPGTGGWEQYF
TRBV19	few	.	TRBJ2-7	TGTGCCAGTGCGGGGGCAGGGGGACGATACGAGCAGTACTTC	CASAGAGGRYEQYF
TRBV7-9	.	.	TRBJ2-1	TGTGCCAGCAGCCCCCTACCCTACAATGAGCAGTTCTTC	CASSPLPYNEQFF
TRBV7-3	.	TRBD2	TRBJ2-3	TGTGCCAGCAGCCCGGGAGGTTCAGATACGCAGTATTTT	CASSPGGSDTQYF
TRBV10-3	.	TRBD1	TRBJ2-3	TGTGCCATCAGTCCTACAGGGGCAAGTACAGATACGCAGTATTTT	CAISPTGASTDTQYF
TRBV7-2	.	.	TRBJ1-5	TGTGCCAGCAGCACTTATAATCAGCCCCAGCATTTT	CASSTYNQPQHF
TRBV5-1	.	TRBD1	TRBJ1-1	TGCGCCAGCAGCTCGGACAGGAGATACACTGAAGCTTTCTTT	CASSSDRRYTEAFF
TRBV5-8	.	TRBD2	TRBJ2-7	TGTGCCAGCAGCTTACGACTAGCGGGAGGAGGGCAGTACTTC	CASSLRLAGGGQYF
TRBV7-2	.	.	TRBJ2-6	TGTGCCAGCAGCTTAGACCCGGCGGGGGCCAACGTCCTGACTTTC	CASSLDPAGANVLTF
TRBV6-1	.	.	TRBJ2-3	TGTGCCAGCAGTGACCGGAGTAGGGCAGATACGCAGTATTTT	CASSDRSRADTQYF
TRBV6-5	.	.	TRBJ2-1	TGTGCCAGCAGTCCGGGGAGCGTTGGCGATGAGCAGTTCTTC	CASSPGSVGDEQFF
TRBV28	.	.	TRBJ1-5	TGTGCCAGCAGCCTATTTAGACGGATTAGCAATCAGCCCCAGCATTTT	CASSLFRRISNQPQHF
TRBV30	once	.	TRBJ1-3	TGTGCCTGGAGTTCGGGATACTCTGGAAACACCATATATTTT	CAWSSGYSGNTIYF
TRBV7-3	.	.	TRBJ1-6	TGTGCCAGCAGCTTAAGGTCGGCGGGGAATAATTCACCCCTCCACTTT	CASSLRSAGNNSPLHF
TRBV5-1	.	TRBD1	TRBJ1-1	TGCGCCAGCAGTTCCGGGACAGGAGACTTCAGCACTGAAGCTTTCTTT	CASSSGTGDFSTEAFF
TRBV28	.	.	TRBJ2-1	TGTGCCAGCAGTCCTTTGGAGATTACTGAGCAGTTCTTC	CASSPLEITEQFF
TRBV6-6	.	.	TRBJ1-1	TGTGCCAGCAGTTCCTTTGGGGGCGGTACTGAAGCTTTCTTT	CASSSFGGGTEAFF
TRBV5-6	.	.	TRBJ2-6	TGTGCCAGCAGCTTGGTGGCCAGCTCTGGGGCCAACGTCCTGACTTTC	CASSLVASSGANVLTF
TRBV19	.	.	TRBJ2-7	TGTGCCAGTAGTAACAAATGGGGCTCCTACGAGCAGTACTTC	CASSNKWGSYEQYF
TRBV2	.	TRBD2	TRBJ2-7	TGTGCCAGCAGTGAAACTAGCGGAGATTACGAGCAGTACTTC	CASSETSGDYEQYF
TRBV4-1	.	.	TRBJ2-5	TGCGCCAGCAGCCAAGACCCGACTACATTCGGGACCCAGTACTTC	CASSQDPTTFGTQYF